This T cell receptor beta chain was identified during a study of CD8 T cells in Susac syndrome. Sequencing of TCR beta drew on CD8+ and CD4+ T cells from blood. An input of about 0.5 to 1 ug of RNA was subjected to reverse transcription using random hexamers. Amplification of TCR beta CDR3 was carried out by immunoSEQ multiplex PCR, which covered 54 Vbeta and 13 Jbeta segments. TCRdb used MiXCR to reprocess the immunoSEQ multiplex PCR reads, holding one entry per CDR3 protein. The sample shows about 150,000 distinct CDR3 sequences, about 94% of them seen only once. The CDR3 spans 18 residues. Germline V gene data show CDR1 as DFQATT and CDR2 as SNEGSKA (reference sequence). V gave up 1 base and J gave up 0 bases; unmatched junction bases: 11.

This chain uses TRBV20-1 with TRBJ2-5; 10 nucleotides agree with TRBD2. The clonotype originates from a human donor with multiple sclerosis. Sequencing was done on a sample of CD8+ T cells from PBMCs. The CDR3 DNA reads TGCAGTGCTAGAGCACGACTAGCGGGTGCCAGGTACCAAGAGACCCAGTACTTC. Its translation: CSARARLAGARYQETQYF.